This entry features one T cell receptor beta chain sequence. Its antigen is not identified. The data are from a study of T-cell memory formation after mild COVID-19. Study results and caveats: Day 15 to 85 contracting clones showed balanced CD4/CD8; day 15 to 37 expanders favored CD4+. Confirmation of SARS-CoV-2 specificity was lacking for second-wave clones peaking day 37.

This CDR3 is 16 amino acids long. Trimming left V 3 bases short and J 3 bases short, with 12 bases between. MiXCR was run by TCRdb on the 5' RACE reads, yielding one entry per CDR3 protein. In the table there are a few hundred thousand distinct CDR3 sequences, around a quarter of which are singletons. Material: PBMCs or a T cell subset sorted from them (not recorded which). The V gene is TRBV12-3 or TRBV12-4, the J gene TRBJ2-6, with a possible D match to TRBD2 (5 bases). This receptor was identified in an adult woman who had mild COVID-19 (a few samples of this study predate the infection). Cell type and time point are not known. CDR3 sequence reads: CASSFGGGFGANVLTF. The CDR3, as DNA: TGTGCCAGCAGTTTCGGAGGAGGCTTTGGGGCCAACGTCCTGACTTTC.